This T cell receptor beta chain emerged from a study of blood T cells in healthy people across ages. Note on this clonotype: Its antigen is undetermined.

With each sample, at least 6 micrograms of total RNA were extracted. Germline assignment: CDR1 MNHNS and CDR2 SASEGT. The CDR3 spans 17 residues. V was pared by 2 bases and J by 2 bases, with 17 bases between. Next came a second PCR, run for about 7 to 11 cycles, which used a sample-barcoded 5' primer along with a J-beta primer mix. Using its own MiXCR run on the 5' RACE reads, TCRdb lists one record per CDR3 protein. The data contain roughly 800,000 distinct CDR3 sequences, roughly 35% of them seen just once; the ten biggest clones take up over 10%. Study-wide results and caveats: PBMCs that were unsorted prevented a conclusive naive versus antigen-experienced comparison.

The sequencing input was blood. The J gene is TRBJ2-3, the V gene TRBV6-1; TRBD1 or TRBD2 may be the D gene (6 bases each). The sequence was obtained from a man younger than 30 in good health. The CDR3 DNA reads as TGTGCCAGCAGTGAAAGTTGGGGGGACAAGCCCACAGATACGCAGTATTTT. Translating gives CASSESWGDKPTDTQYF.